Below are 3 T cell receptor beta chains sequenced from a single sample in a study of CD8 T cells in ankylosing spondylitis. Findings and limits, study-wide: What appeared characteristic of ankylosing spondylitis blood was a TCR beta motif of eight or nine highly homologous variants.

Each CDR3 protein gets one entry after TCRdb re-called the 5' RACE reads with MiXCR. The sample records about 340,000 distinct CDR3 sequences, around 7.6% being singletons. Their specific antigens are unknown. Source material: blood, either unsorted or a sorted T cell fraction (not recorded which). These receptors were collected from a male donor with ankylosing spondylitis.

The chain joins TRBV28 to TRBJ2-5, with TRBD2 matching over 10 bases. The V segment lost 3 bases and the J segment 5 bases; nucleotides outside the gene matches: 6. This CDR3 has 15 residues. Germline CDR1 reads MDHEN; CDR2 reads SYDVKM. CDR3 in amino acids: CASSFLAGVSETQYF. The CDR3 nucleotides are TGTGCCAGCAGTTTTCTAGCGGGAGTTTCGGAGACCCAGTACTTC.

The chain is built from TRBV29-1 and TRBJ2-7; possibly TRBD2 for D (7 bases). V lost 6 bases and J lost 9, with 18 bases in between. Germline V gives CDR1 SQVTM, CDR2 ANQGSEA. The CDR3 covers 12 residues. The CDR3 DNA reads as TGCAGCGTCCAGGGCCCGGGGGGCGCGCAGTACTTC. The encoded protein is CSVQGPGGAQYF.

This clonotype has more than one count but fewer than ten. This CDR3 reads CASSPPGGWDEAFF. As DNA, the CDR3 is TGTGCCAGCAGCCCACCGGGGGGGTGGGACGAAGCTTTCTTT. This sequence joins TRBV27 and TRBJ1-1; weak D call: TRBD1 (5 bases). CDR3 size: 14 residues. The ends were cut back, 6 bases at V and 8 bases at J, with 19 bases in the middle. CDR1 is MNHEY, CDR2 SMNVEV, per germline (reference sequence).